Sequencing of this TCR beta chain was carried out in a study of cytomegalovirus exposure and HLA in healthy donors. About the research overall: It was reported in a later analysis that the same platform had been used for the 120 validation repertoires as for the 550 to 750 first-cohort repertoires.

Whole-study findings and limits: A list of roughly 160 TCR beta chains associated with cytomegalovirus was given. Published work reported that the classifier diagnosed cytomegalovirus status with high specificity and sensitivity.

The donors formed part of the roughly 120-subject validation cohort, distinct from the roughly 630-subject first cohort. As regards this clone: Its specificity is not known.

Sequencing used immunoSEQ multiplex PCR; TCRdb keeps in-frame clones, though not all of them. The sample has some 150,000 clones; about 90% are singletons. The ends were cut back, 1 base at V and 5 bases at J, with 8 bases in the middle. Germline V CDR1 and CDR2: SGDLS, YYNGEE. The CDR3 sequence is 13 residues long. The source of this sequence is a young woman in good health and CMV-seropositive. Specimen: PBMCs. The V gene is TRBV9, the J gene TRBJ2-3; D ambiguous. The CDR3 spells CASSVSPLDTQYF. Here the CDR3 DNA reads TGTGCCAGCAGCGTAAGCCCCTTAGATACGCAGTATTTT.